This T cell receptor beta chain came from a study of blood T cells in healthy people across ages. With a J-beta primer mix and a sample-barcoded 5' primer, a second PCR ran roughly 6 to 11 cycles. TCRdb passed the 5' RACE reads through MiXCR, listing each CDR3 protein once. The table lists roughly 730,000 distinct CDR3 sequences, roughly 56% of them singletons, with 25% to 30% in the top ten. The CDR3 covers 17 residues. Looked up from germline, CDR1 is SEHNR and CDR2 is FQNEAQ (reference sequence). As concerns this clonotype: The junction departs from the called germline gene at one end, perhaps through a read error.

The chain carries TRBV7-9 and TRBJ2-5; unclear D gene. This sequence was found in a man aged 35 to 55 in good health. Sequenced sample: blood. The CDR3: CANSLDNGPATQETQYF. As DNA, the CDR3 is TGTGCCAACAGCTTAGACAACGGGCCAGCTACGCAAGAGACCCAGTACTTC.